The rows below give T cell receptor beta chains drawn from one sample of a study of T cell responses to AZD1222 COVID-19 vaccine. Profiled with immunoSEQ multiplex PCR; TCRdb holds only in-frame clones, not every one. The repertoire includes more than 70,000 clones, over 80% of them detected once, and around 17% sits in the top ten. The input for sequencing was peripheral blood, taken on day 0 of AZD1222 vaccination. These receptor sequences come from an adult in good health. Each CDR3 is given with its conserved first and last residue. Fields, in order: V gene, D gene, J gene, clone size, CDR3 DNA, CDR3 protein. The D gene is left open where the match is weak. The listing skips clone size in some rows; elsewhere it reads once, few, many or a size class.

v_gene: TRBV20-1
d_gene: TRBD1
j_gene: TRBJ1-1
abundance: -
CDR3nt: TGCAGTGCTAGTGGTACACAGGGGACCATGAACACTGAAGCTTTCTTT
CDR3aa: CSASGTQGTMNTEAFF

v_gene: TRBV2
d_gene: -
j_gene: TRBJ1-1
abundance: once
CDR3nt: TGTGCCAGCAGGGTGAACACTGAAGCTTTCTTT
CDR3aa: CASRVNTEAFF

v_gene: TRBV5-6
d_gene: TRBD1
j_gene: TRBJ1-6
abundance: -
CDR3nt: TGTGCCACACGACAGGGGGATAATTCACCCCTCCACTTT
CDR3aa: CATRQGDNSPLHF

v_gene: TRBV11-3
d_gene: TRBD1
j_gene: TRBJ2-7
abundance: -
CDR3nt: TGTGCCAGCAGCTCTGGACAGGCGTTTATCAGCGAGCAGTACTTC
CDR3aa: CASSSGQAFISEQYF

v_gene: TRBV6-5
d_gene: -
j_gene: TRBJ1-1
abundance: -
CDR3nt: TGTGCCAGCACCCGTTCTGGGCTTAACACTGAAGCTTTCTTT
CDR3aa: CASTRSGLNTEAFF

v_gene: TRBV7-2
d_gene: TRBD1
j_gene: TRBJ1-2
abundance: once
CDR3nt: TGTGCCAGCAGCGGGACAGGCGCGGGCGGCTACACCTTC
CDR3aa: CASSGTGAGGYTF

v_gene: TRBV7-9
d_gene: -
j_gene: TRBJ2-3
abundance: -
CDR3nt: TGTGCCAGCAGCACTCGGTACGGCACAGATACGCAGTATTTT
CDR3aa: CASSTRYGTDTQYF

v_gene: TRBV5-5
d_gene: TRBD2
j_gene: TRBJ2-7
abundance: -
CDR3nt: TGTGCCAGCAGCGTGGGACTAGCGGGGTTCTCCTACGAGCAGTACTTC
CDR3aa: CASSVGLAGFSYEQYF

v_gene: TRBV7-8
d_gene: -
j_gene: TRBJ2-3
abundance: -
CDR3nt: TGTGCCAGCAGCTTACGCGGGATGAGCACAGATACGCAGTATTTT
CDR3aa: CASSLRGMSTDTQYF

v_gene: TRBV27
d_gene: -
j_gene: TRBJ2-5
abundance: -
CDR3nt: TGTGCCAGCAGTTTTAGAGGCGGAGGAGAGACCCAGTACTTC
CDR3aa: CASSFRGGGETQYF

v_gene: TRBV4-1
d_gene: TRBD1
j_gene: TRBJ1-1
abundance: -
CDR3nt: TGCGCCAGCAGCCGAACTCCGGGACAGCTTTACACTGAAGCTTTCTTT
CDR3aa: CASSRTPGQLYTEAFF

v_gene: TRBV30
d_gene: -
j_gene: TRBJ2-7
abundance: -
CDR3nt: TGTGCCTGGAGTGTACAAGTCCCCTACGAGCAGTACTTC
CDR3aa: CAWSVQVPYEQYF

v_gene: TRBV6-5
d_gene: TRBD1
j_gene: TRBJ1-5
abundance: few
CDR3nt: TGTGCCAGCAGTCGGACAGGGGGTAATCAGCCCCAGCATTTT
CDR3aa: CASSRTGGNQPQHF

v_gene: TRBV4-2
d_gene: TRBD2
j_gene: TRBJ2-1
abundance: once
CDR3nt: TGTGCCAGCAGCCAAGACAGGGAGGGCAATGAGCAGTTCTTC
CDR3aa: CASSQDREGNEQFF

v_gene: TRBV28
d_gene: TRBD1
j_gene: TRBJ1-1
abundance: -
CDR3nt: TGTGCCAGCAGTTTCTGGGTAGGGGGCGAAAACACTGAAGCTTTCTTT
CDR3aa: CASSFWVGGENTEAFF

v_gene: TRBV28
d_gene: -
j_gene: TRBJ1-6
abundance: -
CDR3nt: TGTGCCAGCAGTTTGGACAGCTCTAATTCACCCCTCCACTTT
CDR3aa: CASSLDSSNSPLHF

v_gene: TRBV7-2
d_gene: TRBD2
j_gene: TRBJ2-3
abundance: -
CDR3nt: TGTGCCAGCAGCCGCTCTAGCGGGAGAACAGATACGCAGTATTTT
CDR3aa: CASSRSSGRTDTQYF

v_gene: TRBV10-3
d_gene: TRBD1
j_gene: TRBJ2-3
abundance: -
CDR3nt: TGTGCCATCAGTTCCATCAGGGGGCAAACAGATACGCAGTATTTT
CDR3aa: CAISSIRGQTDTQYF

v_gene: TRBV11-2
d_gene: -
j_gene: TRBJ2-7
abundance: -
CDR3nt: TGTGCCAGCAGCTTCTTATCTGGTACCTACGAGCAGTACTTC
CDR3aa: CASSFLSGTYEQYF

v_gene: TRBV19
d_gene: -
j_gene: TRBJ1-2
abundance: -
CDR3nt: TGTGCCAGTATCGACCCAGCCGCCTATGGCTACACCTTC
CDR3aa: CASIDPAAYGYTF

v_gene: TRBV11-2
d_gene: TRBD1
j_gene: TRBJ1-3
abundance: few
CDR3nt: TGTGCCAGCAGCCAGGGGGCAGGTGGAAACACCATATATTTT
CDR3aa: CASSQGAGGNTIYF

v_gene: TRBV25-1
d_gene: TRBD1
j_gene: TRBJ1-2
abundance: -
CDR3nt: TGTGCCAGCCCTTGGACAGGGACCGTACAATACTATGGCTACACCTTC
CDR3aa: CASPWTGTVQYYGYTF

v_gene: TRBV3-1/TRBV3-2
d_gene: -
j_gene: TRBJ1-5
abundance: -
CDR3nt: TGTGCCAGCAGCCAAGACGGAATTAGCAATCAGCCCCAGCATTTT
CDR3aa: CASSQDGISNQPQHF

v_gene: TRBV6-6
d_gene: TRBD1
j_gene: TRBJ1-2
abundance: -
CDR3nt: TGTGCCAGCACCAACAGGGGGCGTAACTATGGCTACACCTTC
CDR3aa: CASTNRGRNYGYTF

v_gene: TRBV27
d_gene: TRBD2
j_gene: TRBJ2-7
abundance: -
CDR3nt: TGTGCCAGCAGTTTTCAGTCTAGCGGGAGAGACGAGCAGTACTTC
CDR3aa: CASSFQSSGRDEQYF

v_gene: TRBV28
d_gene: -
j_gene: TRBJ2-1
abundance: once
CDR3nt: TGTGCCAGCAGTAAAGGGGGCGGGAGGCACAATGAGCAGTTCTTC
CDR3aa: CASSKGGGRHNEQFF

v_gene: TRBV6-4
d_gene: -
j_gene: TRBJ1-5
abundance: -
CDR3nt: TGTGCCAGCACAGGCCCTGGAGGGGATAGCAATCAGCCCCAGCATTTT
CDR3aa: CASTGPGGDSNQPQHF

v_gene: TRBV27
d_gene: -
j_gene: TRBJ1-4
abundance: -
CDR3nt: TGTGCCAGCAGTCCAAGGGGGATCGTTAATGAAAAACTGTTTTTT
CDR3aa: CASSPRGIVNEKLFF

v_gene: TRBV3-1/TRBV3-2
d_gene: TRBD1
j_gene: TRBJ1-1
abundance: -
CDR3nt: TGTGCCAGCAGCCAAGTTCAGGGGGGTAACACTGAAGCTTTCTTT
CDR3aa: CASSQVQGGNTEAFF